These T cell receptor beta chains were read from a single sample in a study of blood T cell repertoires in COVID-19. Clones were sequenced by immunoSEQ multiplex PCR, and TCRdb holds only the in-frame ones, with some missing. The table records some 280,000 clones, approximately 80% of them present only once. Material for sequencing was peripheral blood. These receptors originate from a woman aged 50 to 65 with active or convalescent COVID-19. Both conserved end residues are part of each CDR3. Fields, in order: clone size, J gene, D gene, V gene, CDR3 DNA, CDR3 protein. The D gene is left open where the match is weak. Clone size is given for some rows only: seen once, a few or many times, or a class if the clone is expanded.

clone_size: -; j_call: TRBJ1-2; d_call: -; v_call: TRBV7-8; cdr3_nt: TGTGCCAGCAGCCTCGGACATTATGGTGGCTACACCTTC; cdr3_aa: CASSLGHYGGYTF
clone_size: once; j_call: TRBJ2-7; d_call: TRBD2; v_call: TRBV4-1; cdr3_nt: TGCGCCAGCAGCCACCTAGCGGGAGGCTACGAGCAGTACTTC; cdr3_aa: CASSHLAGGYEQYF
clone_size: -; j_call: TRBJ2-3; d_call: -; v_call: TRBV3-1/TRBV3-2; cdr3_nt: TGTGCCAGCAGCCTGGTCACGGGACTCCACGTCAGGCAGTATTTT; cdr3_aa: CASSLVTGLHVRQYF
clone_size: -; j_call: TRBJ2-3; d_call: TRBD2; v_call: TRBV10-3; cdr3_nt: TGTGCCATCAGTGAAACTAGCGGGAGCGCAGATACGCAGTATTTT; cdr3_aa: CAISETSGSADTQYF
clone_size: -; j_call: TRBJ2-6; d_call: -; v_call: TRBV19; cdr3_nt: TGTGCCAGTAGTATAGTCGGGGGTCTCCGTGTCCTGACTTTC; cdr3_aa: CASSIVGGLRVLTF
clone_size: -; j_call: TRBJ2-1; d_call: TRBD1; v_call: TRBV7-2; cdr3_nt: TGTGCCAGCAGCTTCTCCGGGACAGGGACCAGCAATGAGCAGTTCTTC; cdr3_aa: CASSFSGTGTSNEQFF
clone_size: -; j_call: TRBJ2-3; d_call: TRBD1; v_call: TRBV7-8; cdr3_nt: TGTGCCAGCAGCTATCACCCTCGTTGGACAGGGGGCACGGGCACAGATACGCAGTATTTT; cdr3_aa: CASSYHPRWTGGTGTDTQYF
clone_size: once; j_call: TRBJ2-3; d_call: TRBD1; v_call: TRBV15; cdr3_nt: TGTGCCACCAGCATCCCGGGACAGCCCTCCAGGGGAGATACGCAGTATTTT; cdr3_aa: CATSIPGQPSRGDTQYF
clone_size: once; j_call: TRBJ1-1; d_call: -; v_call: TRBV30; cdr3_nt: TGTGCCTGGAGTGTCTTCAACACTGAAGCTTTCTTT; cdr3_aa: CAWSVFNTEAFF
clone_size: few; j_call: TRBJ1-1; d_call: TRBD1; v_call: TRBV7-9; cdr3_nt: TGTGCCAGCAGCTTTAGATCGACAGGGAAGAACACTGAAGCTTTCTTT; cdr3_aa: CASSFRSTGKNTEAFF
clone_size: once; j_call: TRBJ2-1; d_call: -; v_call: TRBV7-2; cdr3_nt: TGTGCCAGCAGCTTAGCCGGGTCATCCTACAATGAGCAGTTCTTC; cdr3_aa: CASSLAGSSYNEQFF
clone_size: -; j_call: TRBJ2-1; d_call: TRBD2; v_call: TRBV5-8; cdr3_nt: TGTGCCAGCAGCTTTCTAGCGGGAGCGATCGGGGAGCAGTTCTTC; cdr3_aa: CASSFLAGAIGEQFF
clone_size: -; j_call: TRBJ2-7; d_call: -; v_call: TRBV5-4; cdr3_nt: TGTGCCAGCAGCTTGGATAAGAGCTCCTACGAGCAGTACTTC; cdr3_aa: CASSLDKSSYEQYF
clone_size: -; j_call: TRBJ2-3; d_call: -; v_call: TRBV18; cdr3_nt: TGTGCCAGCTCTCCAGGGCTGATTTCAGATACGCAGTATTTT; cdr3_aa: CASSPGLISDTQYF
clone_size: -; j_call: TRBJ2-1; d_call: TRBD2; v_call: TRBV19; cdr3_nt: TGTGCCAGTAGTATGATAACTAGCGGGGTCACCTACAATGAGCAGTTCTTC; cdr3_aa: CASSMITSGVTYNEQFF
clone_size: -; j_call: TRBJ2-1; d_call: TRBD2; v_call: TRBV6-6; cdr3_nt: TGTGCCAGCAGTTCGGGACTAGCGTATTACAATGAGCAGTTCTTC; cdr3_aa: CASSSGLAYYNEQFF
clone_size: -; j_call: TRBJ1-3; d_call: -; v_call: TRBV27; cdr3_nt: TGTGCCAGCAGATACAGCTCTGGAAACACCATATATTTT; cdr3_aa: CASRYSSGNTIYF
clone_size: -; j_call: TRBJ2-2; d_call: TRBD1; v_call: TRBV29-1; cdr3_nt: TGCAGCGTCCCGACAGGGAGCAAAAGGGGCCCAACAGCGGATAATTTAAGGACCGGGGAGCTGTTTTTT; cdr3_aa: CSVPTGSKRGPTADNLRTGELFF
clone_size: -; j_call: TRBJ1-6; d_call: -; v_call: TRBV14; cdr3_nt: TGTGCCAGCAGCCCCCGTGGGAGATCCTATAATTCACCCCTCCACTTT; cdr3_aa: CASSPRGRSYNSPLHF
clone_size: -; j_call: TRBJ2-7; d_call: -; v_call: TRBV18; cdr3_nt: TGTGCCAGCTCACCCGTGACAGGAGCCGAGCAGTACTTC; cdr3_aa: CASSPVTGAEQYF
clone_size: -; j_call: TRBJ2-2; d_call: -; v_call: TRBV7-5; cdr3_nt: TGTGCCAGAAGACACAGGTTTACCGGGGAGCTGTTTTTT; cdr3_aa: CARRHRFTGELFF
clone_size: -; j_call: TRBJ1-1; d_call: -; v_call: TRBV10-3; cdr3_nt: TGTGCCATCAGTGCCCAACAAGAGAACACTGAAGCTTTCTTT; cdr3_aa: CAISAQQENTEAFF
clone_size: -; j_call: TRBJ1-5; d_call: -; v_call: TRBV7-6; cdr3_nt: TGTGCCAGCAGCTCTGGGGGCACAGGGTTGGAACCCCAGCATTTT; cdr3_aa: CASSSGGTGLEPQHF
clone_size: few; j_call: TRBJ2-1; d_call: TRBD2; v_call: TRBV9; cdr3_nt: TGTGCCAGCAGCGCTAGCGGGAGGGAGGTTGAGCAGTTCTTC; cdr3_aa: CASSASGREVEQFF
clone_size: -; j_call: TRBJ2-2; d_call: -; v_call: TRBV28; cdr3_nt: TGTGCCAGCAGCGGGGTTCGGCACGGGGAGCTGTTTTTT; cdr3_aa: CASSGVRHGELFF
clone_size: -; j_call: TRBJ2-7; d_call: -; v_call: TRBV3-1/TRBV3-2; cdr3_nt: TGTGCCAGCAGCCAGCCCCGAATAGGGGTCTACGAGCAGTACTTC; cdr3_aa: CASSQPRIGVYEQYF
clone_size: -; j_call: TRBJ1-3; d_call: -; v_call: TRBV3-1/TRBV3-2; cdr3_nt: TGTGCCAGCAGCCAAGTACCAGGGGCCGGAAACACCATATATTTT; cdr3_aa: CASSQVPGAGNTIYF
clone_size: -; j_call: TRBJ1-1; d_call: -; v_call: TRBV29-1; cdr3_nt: TGCAGCGCCGCGCACAGATTGAACACTGAAGCTTTCTTT; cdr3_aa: CSAAHRLNTEAFF
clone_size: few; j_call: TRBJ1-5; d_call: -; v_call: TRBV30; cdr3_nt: TGTGCCTGGAGCCAGGAGGACGGGCGAGGCCAGCCCCAGCATTTT; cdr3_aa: CAWSQEDGRGQPQHF
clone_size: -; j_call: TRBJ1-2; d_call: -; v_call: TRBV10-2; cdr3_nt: TGCGCCAGCAGCAGACAGATTCCGCCCGACTATGGCTACACCTTC; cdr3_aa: CASSRQIPPDYGYTF
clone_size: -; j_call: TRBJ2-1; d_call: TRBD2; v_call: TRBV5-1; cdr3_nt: TGCGCCAGCAGCTTGCCCCGACTAGCGGGGGACAATGAGCAGTTCTTC; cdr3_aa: CASSLPRLAGDNEQFF
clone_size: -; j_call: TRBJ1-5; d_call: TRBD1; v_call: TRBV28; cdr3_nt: TGTGCCAGCAGCTACGGGACAGGGAACAATCAGCCCCAGCATTTT; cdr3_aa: CASSYGTGNNQPQHF
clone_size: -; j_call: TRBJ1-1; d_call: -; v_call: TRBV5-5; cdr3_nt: TGTGCCAGCAGCCCGGCCCTAAGTCGGGGTACTGAAGCTTTCTTT; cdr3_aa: CASSPALSRGTEAFF
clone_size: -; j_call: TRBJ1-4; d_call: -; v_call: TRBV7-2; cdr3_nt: TGTGCCAGCAGCTCGCCCCTAGTCAATGAAAAACTGTTTTTT; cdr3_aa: CASSSPLVNEKLFF
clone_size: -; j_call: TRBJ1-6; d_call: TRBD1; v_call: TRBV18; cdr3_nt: TGTGCCAACCGAACCGGGACAGGGTATAATTCACCCCTCCACTTT; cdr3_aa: CANRTGTGYNSPLHF
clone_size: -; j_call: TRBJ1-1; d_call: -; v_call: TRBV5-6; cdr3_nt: TGTGCCAGCAGCCGTTCTCCGTCCCCTGAAGCTTTCTTT; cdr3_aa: CASSRSPSPEAFF
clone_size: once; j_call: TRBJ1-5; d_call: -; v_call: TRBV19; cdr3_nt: TGTGCCAGTAGGGGCGGACAGACCCATAGCAATCAGCCCCAGCATTTT; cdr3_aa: CASRGGQTHSNQPQHF
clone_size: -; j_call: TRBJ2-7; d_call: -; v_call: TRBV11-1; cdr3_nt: TGTGCCAGCACCCGAGCACCTAGCGAGTCCTACGAGCAGTACTTC; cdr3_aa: CASTRAPSESYEQYF
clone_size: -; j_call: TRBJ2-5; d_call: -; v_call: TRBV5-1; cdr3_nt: TGCGCCAGCAGTCCGGAGGGCGAGACCCAGTACTTC; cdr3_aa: CASSPEGETQYF
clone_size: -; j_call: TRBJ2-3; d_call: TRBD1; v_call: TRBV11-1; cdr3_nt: TGTGCCAGCAGCTTATCCCAGGGGGCGGATACGCAGTATTTT; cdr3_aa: CASSLSQGADTQYF